The T cell receptor (beta chain) under discussion was sequenced for a study of neurological immune-mediated disorders (dated by TCRdb to about 2019). In terms of the full investigation: The study compared peripheral blood TCR-beta repertoires of HTLV-I-associated myelopathy (HAM/TSP) patients, multiple sclerosis patients and healthy controls using UMI-based sequencing. The cohort comprised roughly 65 subjects: around 15 HAM/TSP patients, approximately 34 multiple sclerosis patients and around 20 healthy controls. The roughly 100 TCR-beta libraries included longitudinal samples, technical triplicates and paired sorted CD4+ and CD8+ T-cell subsets alongside PBMC samples. On the study overall, not on this receptor specifically: No identical CDR3 amino acid sequences were found to be shared among expanded clones across subjects, suggesting that TCR-beta repertoires were private in all groups. TCR clonal expansion was highest in HAM/TSP patients and lowest in MS patients, with MS patients falling below even healthy controls.

This clonotype has at least ten counts. Its antigen has not been determined. The sample holds no much larger clone one base away, and base qualities are not on file. cDNA was synthesized by template-switch 5'RACE using a primer with a 10-nucleotide random unique molecular identifier that tagged each TCR transcript. Over 180 million TCR-beta sequences, covering 15-18 subjects, were produced in each sequencing run. The RNeasy kit was used to extract total RNA. TCR-beta VDJ regions were amplified with primers for the TCR constant region and the 5'RACE anchor, using the KAPA Real-time Library Amplification kit. Sample indexes and Illumina adaptors were added in a first PCR, after which library yield was increased in a second PCR. After Ampure bead purification, the TCR product of roughly 650 bp was size-selected on a 2% E-gel SizeSelection system. Before pooling, library quality was assessed on a Bioanalyzer, concentration was determined with Qubit, and library quantification was performed with the Kapa Library Quantification kit. An Illumina HiSeq 2500 was used to sequence the libraries paired-end at 2 x 150 bp. To increase sequence diversity, roughly 24-32% phiX was spiked into each library pool. Per the original workflow: The quality-filtered reads were processed with the UMI-based MiGEC pipeline, whose error correction step removed more than 90% of the raw TCR sequences. VDJ genes were aligned to IMGT germline references, and clonotypes were defined by unique CDR3 amino acid sequence plus V-J genes. Clonal expansion, Shannon diversity, and CDR3 relatedness (CalcPairwiseDistances, ClusterSamples) were evaluated with VDJtools, and phylogenetic trees were built with CLCbio workbench. Using coefficient-of-variation modelling across technical triplicates, the study counted a clone as expanded if it had at least 8 unique UMIs. TCRdb passed the public sequencing reads through fastp at Q25 and MiXCR, retaining productive beta sequences. For every CDR3 protein sequence, its rows merge into one entry that carries the most common genes and DNA. The V and J calls follow TCRdb's processing rather than the paper's. The sample records about 38,000 distinct CDR3 sequences, 9.5% to 13% of which are singletons. Around 4% of the sample is in the top ten clones.

V is cut by 6 bases and J by 6 bases, and the space between the germline ends is 14 bases. The CDR3 runs 13 residues from the cysteine to the phenylalanine. The entry retains the CDR3 DNA only, 39 bases that are in frame from base 1. As encoded in the germline V gene (reference sequence), CDR1 is LNHDA while CDR2 is SQIVND. For sorted-subset TCR libraries, over 900,000 sorted CD4+ or CD8+ T cells were used. Peripheral blood underwent Ficoll-Hypaque density gradient centrifugation to isolate PBMCs, which were then cryopreserved in liquid nitrogen. Paired sorted CD4+ and CD8+ subsets came from healthy controls, HAM/TSP patients and MS patients.

This TCR derives from a woman under 40 with HTLV-1-associated myelopathy (HAM/TSP). Sequencing used CD4+ T cells from blood. The chain links TRBV19 with TRBJ1-2, with the D gene call left open. The CDR3 loop reads CASRVGLTNGYTF. Here is the DNA: TGTGCCAGTAGGGTAGGTCTCACCAATGGCTACACCTTC. Full variable domain (CDR3 extended with the reference TRBV19 and TRBJ1-2 proteins): DGGITQSPKYLFRKEGQNVTLSCEQNLNHDAMYWYRQDPGQGLRLIYYSQIVNDFQKGDIAEGYSVSREKKESFPLTVTSAQKNPTAFYLCASRVGLTNGYTFGSGTRLTVV.